This section outlines one T cell receptor (beta chain) sequence together with its context. This clone was counted a few times. Its antigen is not yet known. Nothing much larger sits one base from this clone, and base qualities are not available. These data originate in a study of beta chain features in type 1 diabetes (dated by TCRdb to 2016 to 2018). In terms of the full investigation: Mean age, gender distribution, total cell number and subset yield did not differ between patients and healthy donors. A total of 100 million to 110 million sorted cells were examined across all samples, and a strong correlation was observed between cell number per subset and RNA yield. In the study, recently diagnosed type 1 diabetes patients and matched healthy donors were compared on the TCRB repertoires of their sorted circulating CD4+ T cell subsets. Whereas all 30 or so donors provided naive and central memory subsets, regulatory and stem cell-like memory subsets were isolated from just 8 patients and roughly eight healthy donors.

The High Capacity cDNA Reverse Transcription Kit was used to reverse transcribe all of the isolated RNA, meaning that expressed TCRB transcripts were what got sequenced. Naive, central memory and regulatory T cell samples underwent deep immunoSEQ sequencing, averaging around 4 million total reads per sample. Sorted cells were lysed in RLT buffer, and RNA was extracted using DNase-treated RNeasy Micro or Mini kits according to cell number. To prevent cross-contamination, each cell subset was processed individually, whereas patient and healthy donor samples were processed jointly. Using the immunoSEQ multiplex PCR, TCRB sequences were amplified from cDNA into 87-bp fragments spanning the CDR3 region. The amplicons were sequenced using the Illumina HiSeq platform. The published analysis was carried out like this. PCR bias was corrected computationally using synthetic template baselines, and reads within Hamming distance 2 were collapsed, with unmergeable singletons discarded. Reads were aligned against IMGT to assign V, D and J genes, CDR3 length and insertions or deletions at six rearrangement sites. Within each subset, clonotype counts were normalized to sorted cell number, after which true diversity and Gini coefficients were computed with the tcR R package. Repertoire sharing was quantified using the overlap coefficient calculated on TCRB nucleotide sequences. Held by TCRdb, this immuneACCESS table contains in-frame sequences only and omits some clones. Under half of the omission traces to an unresolved V gene where checked; the cause of the rest is unknown. That table is the source of V, J and clone size, and D and trimming were worked out from the DNA. Within this sample are about 160,000 clones, with 6.5% to 8.5% of them counted one time only. About 0.5% of the sample goes to the ten largest clones.

Study-wide findings and limitations: Type 1 diabetes patients showed a moderate but significant shortening of TCRB CDR3 length in all four CD4+ subsets. PCR may preferentially amplify shorter templates, but because patient and control samples were amplified and corrected together, any resulting skew would affect both groups equally. Because cDNA was sequenced instead of genomic DNA, activated cells with high expression could be over-represented, although the groups did not differ in activation or CD3 levels. Only small numbers of individuals were included in the HLA sub-analyses, which left unresolved whether HLA type had any influence on TCRB rearrangement. Naive, central memory and regulatory TCRB repertoires appeared to be more alike among patients than among healthy donors. At VDJ recombination sites, type 1 diabetes patients had fewer insertions and more deleted nucleotides, which implies abnormalities in thymic rearrangement.

From each donor, a single peripheral blood sample of around 0.12 L on average was drawn into heparinised tubes. Naive, central memory, regulatory and stem cell-like memory CD4+ T cells were sorted on a BD FACSAria II using a panel including CD45RO, CCR7, CD25, CD127, CD95 and CD27. Every sorted population had a purity above 95%. PBMCs were separated immediately by Lymphoprep density gradient centrifugation and were stained directly, without being cultured. Samples were stained and sorted in pairs, with one healthy donor and one patient per experiment, so that batch effects were minimized. This sequence originates from a man younger than 35 with type 1 diabetes. The sequenced sample consisted of central memory CD4+ T cells from blood.

Read as DNA, the sequence is TGTGCCAGCAGCGCTCGGTACGAGCAGTACTTC. The encoded protein is CASSARYEQYF. The V and J segments used are TRBV14 and TRBJ2-7, with the D gene too uncertain to name. The germline V gene gives CDR1 as SGHDN and CDR2 as FVKESK. V loses 5 bases of germline sequence and J loses 4 bases, and the interval between the two ends is 6 bases. Including cysteine and phenylalanine, the CDR3 has 11 amino acids. The kept DNA is CDR3 alone, 33 bases in frame from the first base.